Each of the 5 T cell receptor beta chains below was sequenced from the same sample in a study of Ad26.COV2.S vaccination and SARS-CoV-2 variants. Sample treatment: approximately 18 received Ad26.COV2.S at low or high dose, single or two shots; roughly five received placebo; per-sample allocation not given. Sampling took place 63 days after the first vaccine or placebo injection. Profiled with immunoSEQ multiplex PCR; TCRdb holds only in-frame clones, not every one. Of about 460,000 clones listed, 80% to 90% were seen once; the top ten hold over 1.5%. Here the sequenced sample was peripheral blood, taken in a trial of Ad26.COV2.S vaccine versus placebo. Source of these receptors: a person aged 18-65 years who received the Ad26.COV2.S COVID-19 vaccine or a placebo.

V gene TRBV6-5 combines with J gene TRBJ2-3; 8 nucleotides align to TRBD2. With 5 bases clipped from V and 4 bases from J, the junction kept 5 bases outside the gene matches. The CDR3 is 14 residues long. CDR1 and CDR2 (germline): MNHEY, SVGAGI. This CDR3 reads CASSQRESADTQYF. CDR3 nucleotide sequence: TGTGCCAGCAGTCAGCGGGAGAGCGCAGATACGCAGTATTTT.

V gene TRBV9 combines with J gene TRBJ1-2; 7 bases match TRBD1. CDR1 and CDR2 from the germline V gene are SGDLS and YYNGEE. V trimming: 3 bases; J trimming: 4 bases; junction bases outside the gene matches: 6. This CDR3 spans 14 amino acids. CDR3 sequence reads: CASSGQQGLYGYTF. The CDR3 region has the DNA TGTGCCAGCAGCGGTCAACAGGGGCTCTATGGCTACACCTTC.

A single count supports this clone. The sample carries other DNA sequences with the same CDR3. This sequence joins TRBV5-4 and TRBJ1-3, with D maybe TRBD1 (6 bases). This CDR3 has 14 amino acids. Between the trimmed V and J ends, which lost 0 bases and 2 bases, there was a span of 6 bases. The germline V gene encodes CDR1 SGHNT and CDR2 YYREEE (reference sequence). DNA of the CDR3: TGTGCCAGCAGCTTGGACAGGGCTGGAAACACCATATATTTT. Translating it yields CASSLDRAGNTIYF.

The chain carries TRBV6-1 and TRBJ1-1; TRBD1 might be the D (5 bases). Germline assignment: CDR1 MNHNS and CDR2 SASEGT. V was clipped by 2 bases and J by 1 base, with 14 bases between them. The CDR3 contains 16 residues. The CDR3 DNA is TGTGCCAGCAGTGAAATGGGGGACGGCCGGAACACTGAAGCTTTCTTT. It codes for CASSEMGDGRNTEAFF.

The V and J genes are TRBV7-3 and TRBJ2-2, with TRBD2 matching over 7 bases. The CDR3 extends over 17 amino acids. Per the germline V gene, CDR1 is SGHTA and CDR2 is FQGTGA. Trimming at V came to 4 bases and at J to 4 bases, leaving 12 bases not matched to a gene. In nucleotides, the CDR3 is TGTGCCAGCAGCTCCCGCCCGCGAGCGGGGACCACCGGGGAGCTGTTTTTT. This translates into CASSSRPRAGTTGELFF. The full variable domain, with the rest looked up from reference TRBV7-3 and TRBJ2-2, is GAGVSQTPSNKVTEKGKYVELRCDPISGHTALYWYRQSLGQGPEFLIYFQGTGAADDSGLPNDRFFAVRPEGSVSTLKIQRTERGDSAVYLCASSSRPRAGTTGELFFGEGSRLTVL.